This T cell receptor beta chain is drawn from a study of cytomegalovirus exposure and HLA in healthy donors. In nominal health when sampled, donors likely had unrecorded immune exposures nonetheless. PCR was performed using 60 Vbeta and 13 Jbeta primers. Repertoires were generated with immunoSEQ multiplex PCR, while TCRdb's copy carries only in-frame clones and drops some. Here the sample spans 150,000 or so clones, 70% to 85% being singletons. This TCR derives from a woman in her thirties or forties in good health and CMV-seronegative. The specimen was PBMCs.

The CDR3 DNA reads TGTGCCAGCAGCTGGGCCGACCCCAGATCTGGAAACACCATATATTTT. This gives the protein CASSWADPRSGNTIYF. V gene TRBV5-5 combines with J gene TRBJ1-3; D is uncertain. V shed 3 bases and J shed 1 base, with 14 bases lying between them. This CDR3 has 16 residues. The germline CDR1 and CDR2 sequences are SGHKS and YYEKEE (reference sequence).